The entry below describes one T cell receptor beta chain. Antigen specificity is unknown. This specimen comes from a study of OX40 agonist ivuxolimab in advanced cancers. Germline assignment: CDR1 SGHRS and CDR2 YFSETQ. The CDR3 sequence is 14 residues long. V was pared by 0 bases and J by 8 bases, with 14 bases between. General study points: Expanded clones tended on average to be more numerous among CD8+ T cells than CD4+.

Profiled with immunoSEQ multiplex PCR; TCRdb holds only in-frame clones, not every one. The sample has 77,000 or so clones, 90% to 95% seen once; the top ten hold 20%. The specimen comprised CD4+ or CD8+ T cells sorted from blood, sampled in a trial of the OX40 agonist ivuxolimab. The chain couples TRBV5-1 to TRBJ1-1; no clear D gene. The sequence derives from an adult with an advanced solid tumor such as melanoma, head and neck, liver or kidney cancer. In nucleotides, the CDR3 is TGCGCCAGCAGCTTGGCCGGACGGTCGAAGGAAGCTTTCTTT. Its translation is CASSLAGRSKEAFF.